The rows below give T cell receptor beta chains drawn from one sample of a study of glioma-infiltrating T cells. TCRdb independently ran MiXCR on the multiplex PCR reads; one entry per CDR3 protein. Among 95,000 to 150,000 distinct CDR3 sequences listed, more than 20% were seen once. The sample was glioma tissue, nonneoplastic brain tissue, or PBMCs (not recorded which). These receptors all stem from a human donor with low-grade glioma or glioblastoma, undergoing nonglioma brain surgery, or in good health (not recorded which). Each CDR3 is given with its conserved first and last residue. Fields, in order: clone size, D gene, V gene, J gene, CDR3 protein, CDR3 DNA. D genes are given only for firm matches. The size entry is marked missing in some rows and otherwise reads once, few, many or a size class.

size: many; D: -; V: TRBV12-3/TRBV12-4; J: TRBJ2-5; CDR3: CASSRARLGETQYF; DNA: TGTGCCAGCAGTCGGGCCCGGCTGGGAGAGACCCAGTACTTC
size: -; D: TRBD1; V: TRBV4-1; J: TRBJ1-5; CDR3: CASGQGWQGDQPQHF; DNA: TGCGCCAGCGGCCAAGGTTGGCAGGGGGATCAGCCCCAGCATTTT
size: many; D: -; V: TRBV27; J: TRBJ1-1; CDR3: CASSFAGVNTEAFF; DNA: TGTGCCAGCAGTTTTGCGGGGGTGAACACTGAAGCTTTCTTT
size: -; D: -; V: TRBV7-9; J: TRBJ2-1; CDR3: CASSLAIGLRAIHNEQFF; DNA: TGTGCCAGCAGCTTAGCGATCGGGCTTCGGGCAATACACAATGAGCAGTTCTTC
size: many; D: -; V: TRBV5-4; J: TRBJ2-1; CDR3: CASSLEGRQEPFF; DNA: TGTGCCAGCAGCCTCGAGGGCAGACAGGAACCGTTCTTC
size: many; D: -; V: TRBV20-1; J: TRBJ1-5; CDR3: CSARDGVGQPQHF; DNA: TGCAGTGCTAGAGATGGGGTCGGTCAGCCCCAGCATTTT
size: many; D: -; V: TRBV7-9; J: TRBJ2-4; CDR3: CASSLSAGGKNIQYF; DNA: TGTGCCAGCAGCCTATCGGCCGGGGGCAAAAACATTCAGTACTTC
size: many; D: TRBD1; V: TRBV7-2; J: TRBJ2-1; CDR3: CASSLKGANEQFF; DNA: TGTGCCAGCAGCTTAAAGGGGGCGAATGAGCAGTTCTTC
size: once; D: -; V: TRBV7-2; J: TRBJ1-5; CDR3: CARRFVRAPPPPF; DNA: TGTGCCCGCCGCTTCGTTCGCGCTCCGCCCCCGCCTTTT
size: -; D: -; V: TRBV6-5; J: TRBJ2-3; CDR3: CASREGFRTDTQYF; DNA: TGTGCCAGCAGAGAGGGATTCCGCACAGATACGCAGTATTTT
size: many; D: -; V: TRBV10-3; J: TRBJ1-2; CDR3: CAISDGSRAGGYTF; DNA: TGTGCCATCAGTGACGGAAGTCGGGCGGGAGGCTACACCTTC
size: once; D: TRBD2; V: TRBV19; J: TRBJ2-5; CDR3: CASSLTSGRGLQGTQYF; DNA: TGTGCCAGTAGTCTGACTAGCGGGAGGGGACTTCAAGGGACCCAGTACTTC
size: -; D: -; V: TRBV30; J: TRBJ2-1; CDR3: CAWSVYNEQFF; DNA: TGTGCCTGGAGTGTGTACAATGAGCAGTTCTTC
size: many; D: -; V: TRBV2; J: TRBJ1-5; CDR3: CASSPRTDQPQHF; DNA: TGTGCCAGCAGTCCTCGTACAGATCAGCCCCAGCATTTT
size: many; D: TRBD2; V: TRBV7-2; J: TRBJ2-1; CDR3: CASSLTSGPYNEQFF; DNA: TGTGCCAGCAGCTTAACTAGCGGCCCCTACAATGAGCAGTTCTTC
size: many; D: TRBD1; V: TRBV6-1; J: TRBJ1-2; CDR3: CASSSRQGVGVNYGYTF; DNA: TGTGCCAGCAGTAGCAGACAGGGGGTCGGGGTCAACTATGGCTACACCTTC